The text below deals with one T cell receptor (beta chain). As yet, its antigen is unknown. TCRbeta library construction was performed incorporating unique molecular identifiers. TCRdb re-called the PCR reads with MiXCR, one entry per CDR3 protein. The sample consists of some 460,000 distinct CDR3 sequences, about a sixth of them appearing once. The data originate from a study of T-cell reconstitution after alpha-beta-depleted transplantation in children. This CDR3 has 16 amino acids. V was trimmed by 6 bases and J by 8 bases, leaving 22 bases between them. Germline V CDR1 and CDR2: MGHRA, YSYEKL. Study-level points and caveats: Roughly two months post-transplant, alpha-beta T cells reportedly originated from several hundred graft clones that had expanded. Elevated TCRbeta diversity at day 60 was traced, in some patients, to surviving recipient T cells and thymic progenitors. T-cell counts and diversity were attributed mostly to newly produced T cells one year after transplant.

The sequence was obtained from a boy in the first two years of life who had a stem cell transplant for Wiskott-Aldrich syndrome, so the T cells may come from the graft donor. This chain connects TRBV4-1 to TRBJ1-4, with D possibly matching TRBD1 (5 bases). The input for sequencing was PBMCs, mostly from graft donor cells, taken 360 days after TCRalphabeta/CD19-depleted stem cell transplant. This CDR3 is CASRTQGGFRSEKLFF. For the CDR3, the DNA is TGCGCCAGCAGGACCCAGGGAGGCTTTCGGAGCGAAAAACTGTTTTTT.